These 9 T cell receptor beta chains came from one sample sequenced in a study of technical replicates of blood from a handful of donors. Clones were read by immunoSEQ multiplex PCR, and TCRdb kept only the in-frame ones, dropping some. This table holds about 50,000 clones, roughly 95% found once. Sequenced input: T cells isolated from PBMCs. The origin of the receptors is a human donor in good health.

This rearrangement joins TRBV11-1 to TRBJ2-7, with D unclear. This CDR3 is built from 14 residues. Looked up from germline, CDR1 is SGHAT and CDR2 is FQDESV (reference sequence). Trimming took 1 base from V and 0 from J, leaving 7 bases between them. Here the CDR3 DNA reads TGTGCCAGCAGCTTAGATCGGTTCTCCTACGAGCAGTACTTC. Amino acid sequence: CASSLDRFSYEQYF.

This sequence joins TRBV4-1 and TRBJ2-7, with 10 bases identical to TRBD2. The CDR3 runs 15 residues. After removal of 2 bases from V and 3 bases from J, the junction contained 4 bases not matched to a gene. From germline, CDR1 is MGHRA and CDR2 YSYEKL. CDR3 nucleotide sequence: TGCGCCAGCAGCCAACCGGGACTAGCGTTCTACGAGCAGTACTTC. Its protein is CASSQPGLAFYEQYF.

This chain connects TRBV29-1 to TRBJ1-2; a weak D match, TRBD1 (5 bases). The CDR3 covers 10 residues. From germline, CDR1 is SQVTM and CDR2 ANQGSEA. Deletions cut 6 bases from V and 4 bases from J, with 6 bases between. The CDR3 loop reads CSVQGYGYTF. In DNA, the CDR3 is TGCAGCGTCCAGGGCTATGGCTACACCTTC.

The rearrangement joins TRBV9 to TRBJ2-2, with 8 bases lining up with TRBD2. This CDR3 comprises 16 residues. Unmatched junction bases numbered 5, after V lost 0 bases and J lost 4 bases. The V gene's germline CDR1 is SGDLS and CDR2 YYNGEE. CDR3 amino acids: CASSVAEREITGELFF. The CDR3 nucleotides are TGTGCCAGCAGCGTAGCAGAGCGGGAGATCACCGGGGAGCTGTTTTTT.

The rearrangement links TRBV6-5 to TRBJ2-7; 9 bases align to TRBD1. Trimming took 2 bases from V and 4 from J; bases not matched to a gene: 6. From germline, CDR1 is MNHEY and CDR2 SVGAGI. The CDR3 is made up of 15 amino acids. The CDR3 here is CASSYPGQGLYEQYF. CDR3 sequence (DNA): TGTGCCAGCAGTTACCCGGGACAGGGTCTTTACGAGCAGTACTTC.

The rearrangement links TRBV7-3 to TRBJ2-4, with TRBD2 identical over 8 bases. The trim removed 2 bases at V and 8 bases at J, leaving 5 bases unmatched. The length of the CDR3 is 14 residues. CDR1 SGHTA and CDR2 FQGTGA come from the germline V gene. Here the CDR3 reads CASSLGAGEYIQYF. The DNA for the CDR3 is TGTGCCAGCAGCTTAGGAGCGGGAGAGTACATTCAGTACTTC.

The V call is TRBV10-1, the J call TRBJ2-3; no clear D. The CDR3 extends over 13 amino acids. Germline loops: CDR1 WNHNN, CDR2 SYGVQD (reference sequence). The V end was cut by 4 bases, the J end by 2 bases, with 7 bases between. This CDR3 reads CASSGLHTDTQYF. The CDR3 region has the DNA TGCGCCAGCAGTGGACTTCACACAGATACGCAGTATTTT.

In its sample, this clone was seen once. The chain combines TRBV11-3 with TRBJ2-2; D is ambiguous. The CDR3 is 14 residues long. With 3 bases removed from V and 3 bases from J, the gap between germline ends came to 8 bases. Germline V CDR1 and CDR2: SGHNT, YENEEA. The CDR3 protein is CASSLNRDTGELFF. In DNA, the CDR3 is TGTGCCAGCAGCTTGAACCGGGACACCGGGGAGCTGTTTTTT.

The rearrangement links TRBV19 to TRBJ1-1; TRBD1 matches 8 bases. Trimming took 3 bases from V and 5 from J; bases not matched to a gene: 8. Germline loops: CDR1 LNHDA, CDR2 SQIVND (reference sequence). CDR3 length: 15 amino acids. The CDR3 loop is CASSMSNQGATEAFF. In nucleotides, the CDR3 is TGTGCCAGTAGTATGAGCAATCAGGGGGCGACTGAAGCTTTCTTT. The complete variable domain, with remaining parts taken from reference TRBV19 and TRBJ1-1, reads DGGITQSPKYLFRKEGQNVTLSCEQNLNHDAMYWYRQDPGQGLRLIYYSQIVNDFQKGDIAEGYSVSREKKESFPLTVTSAQKNPTAFYLCASSMSNQGATEAFFGQGTRLTVV.